Below are 2 T cell receptor beta chains sequenced from a single sample in a study of graft-versus-host responses after intestinal transplantation. Generated by immunoSEQ multiplex PCR, the TCRdb table keeps only in-frame clones and is missing some. Here the sample spans about 13,000 clones, more than 30% being singletons. There were 200,000 CFSE-labeled responder cells plated together with 200,000 irradiated, violet-dye-labeled stimulator cells. Sample: alloreactive CD8+ T cells from a mixed lymphocyte reaction culture, taken before intestinal transplant. Subset denoted: CFSE-low proliferating T cells sorted from approximately six-day pre-transplant mixed lymphocyte reaction (GvH or HvG direction). The receptors were sampled from a human patient who received an intestinal transplant.

The rearrangement joins TRBV7-6 to TRBJ1-6; D remains unclear. CDR3 length: 15 residues. V lost 3 bases and J 3 bases, leaving 9 bases between the germline ends. Germline CDR1 SGHVS, CDR2 FNYEAQ. Here the CDR3 reads CASSFLAYYNSPLHF. The CDR3 DNA follows: TGTGCCAGCAGCTTCTTGGCCTACTATAATTCACCCCTCCACTTT.

V usage is TRBV6-5 and J usage is TRBJ2-3, with D perhaps matching TRBD1 (5 bases). Germline V gene data show CDR1 as MNHEY and CDR2 as SVGAGI. The CDR3 consists of 13 residues. Trimming cost V 3 bases and J 7 bases, with 11 bases left between them. The CDR3 protein is CASSYGRAYTQYF. CDR3 nucleotide sequence: TGTGCCAGCAGTTATGGCAGGGCCTATACGCAGTATTTT.